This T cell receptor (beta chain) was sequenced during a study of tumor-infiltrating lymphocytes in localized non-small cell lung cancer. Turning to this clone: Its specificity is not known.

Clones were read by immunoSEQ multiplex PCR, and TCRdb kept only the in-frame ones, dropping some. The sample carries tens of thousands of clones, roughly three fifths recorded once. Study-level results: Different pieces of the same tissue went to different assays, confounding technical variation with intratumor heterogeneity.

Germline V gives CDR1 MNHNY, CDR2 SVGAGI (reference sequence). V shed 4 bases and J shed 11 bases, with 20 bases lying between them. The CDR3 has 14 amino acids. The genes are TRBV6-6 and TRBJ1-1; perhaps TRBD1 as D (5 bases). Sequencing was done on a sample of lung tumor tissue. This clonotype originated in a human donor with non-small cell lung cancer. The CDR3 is CASSFNEVEGEAFF. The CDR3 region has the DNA TGTGCCAGCAGTTTCAACGAGGTCGAAGGGGAGGCTTTCTTT.